A selection of T cell receptor beta chains follows, all from one sample in a study of blood T cell repertoires in COVID-19. Clones were sequenced by immunoSEQ multiplex PCR, and TCRdb holds only the in-frame ones, with some missing. This table has about 480,000 clones, around 87% appearing once. The specimen was PBMCs or T cells enriched from blood (not recorded which). The receptor set was obtained from a middle-aged woman who had recovered from COVID-19. CDR3s include the opening cysteine and the closing phenylalanine or tryptophan. A D gene is named only where the DNA matches it firmly. Size is stated for part of the rows, as once, few or many counts, or as a class when the clone is expanded.

d_call: -
clone_size: -
v_call: TRBV7-6
j_call: TRBJ1-6
cdr3_nt: TGTGCCAGCAGCTTATTCGGGGGCGGGGGAGATAATTCACCCCTCCACTTT
cdr3_aa: CASSLFGGGGDNSPLHF

d_call: -
clone_size: -
v_call: TRBV19
j_call: TRBJ1-1
cdr3_nt: TGTGCCAGTAGTCGAGGGGGAGGGTACACTGAAGCTTTCTTT
cdr3_aa: CASSRGGGYTEAFF

d_call: -
clone_size: -
v_call: TRBV9
j_call: TRBJ2-7
cdr3_nt: TGTGCCAGCAGCGTAGAAGGTAACTCCCCGCCGAGGGAGCAGTACTTC
cdr3_aa: CASSVEGNSPPREQYF

d_call: TRBD1
clone_size: -
v_call: TRBV5-1
j_call: TRBJ1-1
cdr3_nt: TGCGCCAGCAGCTTGCAGCTACAGGGGGGGACTGAAGCTTTCTTT
cdr3_aa: CASSLQLQGGTEAFF

d_call: TRBD1
clone_size: -
v_call: TRBV4-1
j_call: TRBJ1-4
cdr3_nt: TGCGCCAGCAGCCAGGACAGGGCCCCGACGGGAAAACTGTTTTTT
cdr3_aa: CASSQDRAPTGKLFF

d_call: -
clone_size: -
v_call: TRBV19
j_call: TRBJ2-5
cdr3_nt: TGTGCCAGTAGTGGTTTCGGAGAGACCCAGTACTTC
cdr3_aa: CASSGFGETQYF

d_call: TRBD1
clone_size: -
v_call: TRBV24-1
j_call: TRBJ2-5
cdr3_nt: TGTGCCACCAGTGAACTGGGACAGGGGGCCTGGGAGACCCAGTACTTC
cdr3_aa: CATSELGQGAWETQYF

d_call: TRBD2
clone_size: -
v_call: TRBV30
j_call: TRBJ2-3
cdr3_nt: TGTGCCTGGAACCGACTAGCGGGAGTATCAGATACGCAGTATTTT
cdr3_aa: CAWNRLAGVSDTQYF

d_call: TRBD2
clone_size: -
v_call: TRBV24-1
j_call: TRBJ2-7
cdr3_nt: TGTGCCACCAGTGACGGGAGGGTCCCGACTTCATACGAGCAGTACTTC
cdr3_aa: CATSDGRVPTSYEQYF

d_call: TRBD2
clone_size: -
v_call: TRBV11-2
j_call: TRBJ2-1
cdr3_nt: TGTGCCAGCAGCCCGACTAGCGGGAGTTATAATGAGCAGTTCTTC
cdr3_aa: CASSPTSGSYNEQFF

d_call: -
clone_size: -
v_call: TRBV11-2
j_call: TRBJ2-7
cdr3_nt: TGTGCCAGCAGCTCCTTAGGACAGACGATTTACGAGCAGTACTTC
cdr3_aa: CASSSLGQTIYEQYF

d_call: -
clone_size: -
v_call: TRBV12-3/TRBV12-4
j_call: TRBJ2-3
cdr3_nt: TGTGCCAGCAGCCTCCACACGGGAGATACGCAGTATTTT
cdr3_aa: CASSLHTGDTQYF

d_call: -
clone_size: -
v_call: TRBV7-9
j_call: TRBJ2-2
cdr3_nt: TGTGCCAGCAGCTTAGCCGTGTACACCGGGGAGCTGTTTTTT
cdr3_aa: CASSLAVYTGELFF

d_call: -
clone_size: -
v_call: TRBV18
j_call: TRBJ1-4
cdr3_nt: TGTGCCAGCTCACCAGGGCAGGGTGAAAAACTGTTTTTT
cdr3_aa: CASSPGQGEKLFF

d_call: TRBD1
clone_size: -
v_call: TRBV9
j_call: TRBJ1-3
cdr3_nt: TGTGCCAGCAGCAAGACCGGGACAGGTACCTCTGGAAACACCATATATTTT
cdr3_aa: CASSKTGTGTSGNTIYF

d_call: TRBD1
clone_size: -
v_call: TRBV2
j_call: TRBJ1-5
cdr3_nt: TGTGCCAGCAGTAGCCCAGGGGGCGATCAGCCCCAGCATTTT
cdr3_aa: CASSSPGGDQPQHF

d_call: -
clone_size: few
v_call: TRBV10-3
j_call: TRBJ2-3
cdr3_nt: TGTGCCATCAGTGAGGTAGGAGGGAACACAGATACGCAGTATTTT
cdr3_aa: CAISEVGGNTDTQYF

d_call: TRBD1
clone_size: -
v_call: TRBV7-9
j_call: TRBJ1-5
cdr3_nt: TGTGCCAGCAGCCGGGACAGGGGGACTAATCAGCCCCAGCATTTT
cdr3_aa: CASSRDRGTNQPQHF

d_call: -
clone_size: -
v_call: TRBV11-2
j_call: TRBJ2-2
cdr3_nt: TGTGCCAGCAGCCTGGTGGGCAGGAACACCGGGGAGCTGTTTTTT
cdr3_aa: CASSLVGRNTGELFF

d_call: -
clone_size: -
v_call: TRBV11-2
j_call: TRBJ1-2
cdr3_nt: TGTGCCTGGGGCGGGGGAAAAGGGCTCTATGGCTACACCTTC
cdr3_aa: CAWGGGKGLYGYTF

d_call: -
clone_size: -
v_call: TRBV2
j_call: TRBJ2-1
cdr3_nt: TGTGCCAGCAAAAAAATGGAGTCCGATTTCTCCTACAATGAGCAGTTCTTC
cdr3_aa: CASKKMESDFSYNEQFF

d_call: TRBD2
clone_size: -
v_call: TRBV6-1
j_call: TRBJ2-7
cdr3_nt: TGTGCCAGCAGTGATCTGGGACTAGCGGACCCCTACGAGCAGTACTTC
cdr3_aa: CASSDLGLADPYEQYF